This TCR beta chain comes out of a study of blood T cell repertoires in COVID-19. Turning to the study itself: The United States, Italy and Spain provided the acute and convalescent COVID-19 samples. The cDNA or gDNA used as material had been derived from T cells, B-cell-depleted T cells, or PBMCs.

As processed by the authors: Reference gene primers were amplified, and this amplification served to estimate nucleated cell counts. Libraries were prepared by immunoSEQ multiplex PCR; TCRdb keeps only in-frame clonotypes and omits some of them. V, J and clone size are taken as reported in that table, and D and trimming were inferred from the DNA itself. The sample holds some 73,000 clones, roughly four fifths seen once. Looked up from germline, CDR1 is SQVTM and CDR2 is ANQGSEA. This CDR3 is built from 15 residues. V lost 5 bases, J lost 5 bases, and 10 bases stayed unmatched. The chain is built from TRBV29-1 and TRBJ2-2, with 8 bases matching TRBD1. The specimen sequenced was peripheral blood. This TCR was sampled from a man aged 70 or older with COVID-19, enrolled during active disease. CDR3 bases: TGCAGCGTTTTCTCCCGAACAGGGGGTACCGGGGAGCTGTTTTTT. This translates into CSVFSRTGGTGELFF.